A single sample gave rise to the 11 T cell receptor beta chains below, sequenced in a study of PD-1 blockade in mismatch repair-deficient tumors. Clones were sequenced by immunoSEQ multiplex PCR, and TCRdb holds only the in-frame ones, with some missing. Of some 97,000 clones in the sample, 70% to 85% were seen once. The sample was peripheral blood, taken about 33 weeks after starting pembrolizumab. The receptors were sampled from an adult with mismatch repair-deficient cancer.

This chain uses TRBV7-3 with TRBJ2-3; 10 bases map to TRBD1. V shed 5 bases, J shed 6 bases, and the junction held 5 bases outside the gene matches. The CDR3 consists of 14 residues. Germline CDR1 and CDR2: SGHTA and FQGTGA. The CDR3 loop reads CASSPGQGTDTQYF. The DNA of the CDR3 is TGTGCCAGCAGCCCGGGACAGGGGACCGATACGCAGTATTTT.

The genes are TRBV6-6 and TRBJ2-7; TRBD1 agrees at 8 bases. The CDR3 has 13 residues. Germline CDR1 and CDR2: MNHNY and SVGAGI (reference sequence). The V and J ends lost 5 bases and 4 bases, in that order; junction bases with no gene match: 4. CDR3 protein: CASSRDRSYEQYF. In nucleotides, the CDR3 is TGTGCCAGCAGTCGGGACAGGTCGTACGAGCAGTACTTC.

Written as DNA, the CDR3 is TGCGCCAGCAGCTCGGGACAGGGGCTTATGGAAGCTTTCTTT. This sequence encodes CASSSGQGLMEAFF. The chain recombines TRBV5-1 with TRBJ1-1; TRBD1 agrees at 10 bases. CDR3 length equals 14 residues. The J segment lost 8 bases and the V segment lost 3 bases, leaving 7 bases of the junction unmatched. CDR1 is SGHRS and CDR2 is YFSETQ in the germline V gene.

This chain joins TRBV5-6 and TRBJ2-7; the D is unclear. Deletions cut 0 bases from V and 2 bases from J, with 9 bases between. The CDR3 has 14 amino acids. Germline CDR1 reads SGHDT; CDR2 reads YYEEEE. The CDR3 sequence is CASSLVGNPYEQYF. The DNA of the CDR3 is TGTGCCAGCAGCTTGGTGGGGAACCCCTACGAGCAGTACTTC. The full variable domain, rest sourced from reference TRBV5-6 and TRBJ2-7, is DAGVTQSPTHLIKTRGQQVTLRCSPKSGHDTVSWYQQALGQGPQFIFQYYEEEERQRGNFPDRFSGHQFPNYSSELNVNALLLGDSALYLCASSLVGNPYEQYFGPGTRLTVT.

Concerning this clone itself: Other DNA sequences in this sample translate to the same CDR3. The chain combines TRBV19 with TRBJ2-7; 13 bases align to TRBD2. J was trimmed by 4 bases and V by 6 bases; bases with no gene match: 3. Germline V gives CDR1 LNHDA, CDR2 SQIVND (reference sequence). The CDR3 has 14 amino acids. The CDR3 sequence is CASSRTSGSYEQYF. The CDR3 nucleotides read TGTGCCAGTAGCCGGACTAGCGGGAGTTACGAGCAGTACTTC. Drawing the rest from reference TRBV19 and TRBJ2-7, the complete variable domain is DGGITQSPKYLFRKEGQNVTLSCEQNLNHDAMYWYRQDPGQGLRLIYYSQIVNDFQKGDIAEGYSVSREKKESFPLTVTSAQKNPTAFYLCASSRTSGSYEQYFGPGTRLTVT.

The chain employs TRBV19 and TRBJ2-2, with TRBD1 matching over 9 bases. CDR3 length: 14 amino acids. Per germline, CDR1 LNHDA and CDR2 SQIVND (reference sequence). The V and J ends lost 10 bases and 6 bases, in that order; junction bases with no gene match: 9. The CDR3 is CATGQGYRSGELFF. The CDR3 bases are TGTGCCACCGGACAGGGGTACAGGTCCGGGGAGCTGTTTTTT.

A few counts support this clone. The chain carries TRBV2 and TRBJ1-2, with D perhaps TRBD1 (5 bases). The germline V and J ends were trimmed by 8 bases and 8 bases, with 9 bases remaining between them. The CDR3 is 10 residues long. Per germline, CDR1 SNHLY and CDR2 FYNNEI. The CDR3 loop is CASRRGGYTF. The CDR3 DNA sequence: TGTGCCAGCCGGAGGGGAGGCTACACCTTC.

This clone was counted between two and nine times. The rearrangement links TRBV29-1 to TRBJ2-2; 7 bases map to TRBD1. Trimming at V came to 6 bases and at J to 3 bases, leaving 4 bases not matched to a gene. Per the germline V gene, CDR1 is SQVTM and CDR2 is ANQGSEA. The CDR3 is 13 amino acids. Here the CDR3 DNA reads TGCAGCGTGGTAACAGGGGACACCGGGGAGCTGTTTTTT. Amino acids: CSVVTGDTGELFF.

This clone was detected only a few times. The chain has TRBV4-3 and TRBJ2-1, with 7 bases aligning to TRBD2. The germline V gene has CDR1 LGHNA and CDR2 YSLEER. This CDR3 comprises 18 residues. V was clipped by 3 bases and J by 3 bases; unmatched bases: 14. CDR3 residues: CASSQYAAGERGYNEQFF. CDR3 nucleotide sequence: TGCGCCAGCAGCCAGTACGCTGCGGGAGAGAGGGGCTACAATGAGCAGTTCTTC.

The chain links TRBV19 to TRBJ2-7; a possible D gene is TRBD1 (5 bases). Germline values: CDR1 LNHDA, CDR2 SQIVND (reference sequence). This CDR3 has 13 residues. Trimming left V 1 base short and J 6 bases short, with 10 bases between. DNA for the CDR3: TGTGCCAGTAGTATAGGCAGGGCGGCCGAGCAGTACTTC. This translates into CASSIGRAAEQYF. The full variable domain, in which reference TRBV19 and TRBJ2-7 provide the parts outside the CDR3, is DGGITQSPKYLFRKEGQNVTLSCEQNLNHDAMYWYRQDPGQGLRLIYYSQIVNDFQKGDIAEGYSVSREKKESFPLTVTSAQKNPTAFYLCASSIGRAAEQYFGPGTRLTVT.

V gene TRBV10-3 combines with J gene TRBJ2-1; 11 bases agree with TRBD2. CDR3 length: 22 residues. V lost 0 bases and J lost 3; bases outside the gene matches: 19. Germline CDR1 and CDR2: ENHRY and SYGVKD. In DNA form, the CDR3 reads TGTGCCATCAGTGAGTCGTGGCCCACTGCCACGGGGACTAGCGGCCGCTACAATGAGCAGTTCTTC. Translation: CAISESWPTATGTSGRYNEQFF.